The T cell receptor (beta chain) described here comes from a study of control samples from healthy donors and cancer patients. The repertoire was sequenced with immunoSEQ multiplex PCR; TCRdb's copy has only in-frame clones and lacks some. The sample lists 200,000 to 250,000 clones, just under 95% occurring once. The CDR3 loop spans 13 amino acids. V lost 4 bases, J lost 1 base, and 7 bases lay in between. CDR1 is LNHDA, CDR2 SQIVND, per germline (reference sequence). The sample taken for sequencing was blood. The sequence derives from a man aged 45-65 years in good health. The chain links TRBV19 to TRBJ1-1; D may be TRBD1 (5 bases). CDR3 sequence reads: CASSTQANTEAFF. As DNA, the CDR3 is TGTGCCAGTAGTACACAGGCGAACACTGAAGCTTTCTTT.